This T cell receptor (beta chain) was documented in a study of blood T cells in healthy people across ages. The V gene end was trimmed by 5 bases and the J gene end by 9 bases; junction bases not matched to a gene: 16. The CDR3 totals 16 residues. CDR1 MNHEY and CDR2 SVGEGT come from the germline V gene. This clonotype has more than one count but fewer than ten. Its antigen is as yet unknown. A second 7 to 11 cycle PCR used barcoded and J-beta primers. TCRdb itself ran the 5' RACE reads through MiXCR, one entry per CDR3 protein. The sample gives 600,000 to 1,000,000 distinct CDR3 sequences, 20% to 25% of which show up once; 3% to 4.5% is in the top ten. General study findings and limits: Unsorted PBMC input precluded a conclusive naive versus antigen-experienced comparison.

Separately, the same data were catalogued under a study of T cells of mothers and their children. That work contributes: The authors added sample barcodes and 2-4 random nucleotides using the M1S primer of the second PCR.

The gene calls are TRBV6-2 or TRBV6-3 and TRBJ2-4; 7 bases align to TRBD2. The specimen was blood. This clonotype was obtained from a boy aged 5-17 years in good health. Written as DNA, the CDR3 is TGTGCCAGCAGTCAAACCCCCCGCGGCGGGAGCTCCATTCAGTACTTC. As protein: CASSQTPRGGSSIQYF.